These 20 T cell receptor beta chains were sequenced from one sample in a study of early T cells in non-severe SARS-CoV-2 infection. TCRdb re-called the 5' RACE reads with MiXCR, one entry per CDR3 protein. The sample lists roughly 52,000 distinct CDR3 sequences, under 8.5% occurring once. The sequencing used whole blood, collected at baseline. Receptor source: an adult who was a healthcare worker with PCR-confirmed SARS-CoV-2 infection or an uninfected control (not recorded which).

In this sample, this clonotype turned up many times. This chain connects TRBV7-2 to TRBJ2-7; maybe TRBD1 (6 bases). The CDR3 totals 13 residues. The V and J ends lost 5 bases and 5 bases respectively, with 13 bases between them. Germline V gene sequence: CDR1 SGHTA, CDR2 FQGNSA. The CDR3 bases are TGTGCCAGCAGCCAGGGGCTGGAGGACGAGCAGTACTTC. It encodes CASSQGLEDEQYF.

This rearrangement joins TRBV24-1 to TRBJ2-1; the D gene could be TRBD1 or TRBD2 (5 bases each). Trimming stripped 2 bases from V and 3 bases from J, with 22 bases between. From germline, CDR1 is KGHDR and CDR2 SFDVKD. CDR3 size: 19 residues. CDR3 in amino acids: CATSDSKPDRDGSYNEQFF. The CDR3 bases are TGTGCCACCAGTGATTCTAAACCAGACCGGGACGGAAGCTACAATGAGCAGTTCTTC.

This clonotype was seen only a few times. The chain is built from TRBV24-1 and TRBJ1-6; no clear D. The CDR3 runs 14 residues. The V gene's germline CDR1 is KGHDR and CDR2 SFDVKD. Trimming pared 1 base from V and 8 bases from J, leaving 8 bases between. The CDR3 DNA reads as TGTGCCACCAGTGATTTCGAGGACTATTCACCCCTCCACTTT. Translating it yields CATSDFEDYSPLHF.

This clonotype was recorded many times. The junction differs from germline at one of its ends, possibly a read error. The J gene is TRBJ1-1, the V gene TRBV4-3; TRBD1 might be the D (5 bases). CDR3 length: 15 amino acids. Per the germline V gene, CDR1 is LGHNA and CDR2 is YSLEER. The CDR3 region is CASSQIPGEGTEVFF. The CDR3 nucleotides read TGCGCCAGCAGCCAAATTCCGGGGGAAGGAACTGAAGTTTTCTTT.

This clonotype was detected a few times. This sequence joins TRBV6-6 and TRBJ1-6; D is ambiguous. The CDR3 has 14 residues. Germline V CDR1 and CDR2: MNHNY, SVGAGI (reference sequence). The CDR3 nucleotides read TGTGGAGTTTTAGGAAAGGGCCCTAATTCACCCCTCCACTTT. Translated, it gives CGVLGKGPNSPLHF.

This clonotype was observed a handful of times. This chain joins TRBV12-3 or TRBV12-4 and TRBJ2-7; 8 bases are a match to TRBD1. The CDR3 is 13 residues long. With V trimmed by 6 bases and J by 3 bases, 4 bases remained unmatched. CDR3 sequence reads: CASSPGQGYEQYF. CDR3 DNA: TGTGCCAGCAGCCCCGGACAGGGCTACGAGCAGTACTTC.

The gene calls are TRBV7-2 and TRBJ2-1; D unresolved. Germline V lookup: CDR1 SGHTA, CDR2 FQGNSA. The CDR3 runs 11 residues. The V end was cut by 3 bases, the J end by 6 bases, with 3 bases between. The DNA of the CDR3 is TGTGCCAGCAGCTTTTTCAATGAGCAGTTCTTC. Translated: CASSFFNEQFF.

Only a few counts were recorded for this clonotype. This sequence joins TRBV29-1 and TRBJ2-2, with D uncertain. The V end lost 4 bases, the J end lost 1 base, and 10 bases lay between the germline ends. The CDR3 length is 14 residues. Germline V gene lookup returns CDR1 SQVTM and CDR2 ANQGSEA. The DNA of the CDR3 is TGCAGCGTTGTATCCCAGATGAACACCGGGGAGCTGTTTTTT. Its translation is CSVVSQMNTGELFF.

This chain links TRBV5-3 with TRBJ1-3; no reliable D call. TRBV5-3 counts as an open reading frame of uncertain function. CDR3 length: 15 residues. V was clipped by 5 bases and J by 0 bases, with 12 bases between them. This chain's CDR3 is CARRGTTPSGNTIYF. The CDR3 region has the DNA TGTGCCAGAAGGGGAACGACTCCCTCTGGAAACACCATATATTTT.

The CDR3 sequence: CASSAGQGKSEQYF. The DNA for the CDR3 is TGTGCCAGCAGCGCCGGACAGGGGAAGAGCGAGCAGTACTTC. This chain joins TRBV9 and TRBJ2-7, with 9 bases that match TRBD1. Germline CDR1 SGDLS, CDR2 YYNGEE. This CDR3 is built from 14 residues. J was trimmed by 6 bases and V by 3 bases; bases with no gene match: 7. Combining the CDR3 with reference TRBV9 and TRBJ2-7 gives the whole variable domain DSGVTQTPKHLITATGQRVTLRCSPRSGDLSVYWYQQSLDQGLQFLIQYYNGEERAKGNILERFSAQQFPDLHSELNLSSLELGDSALYFCASSAGQGKSEQYFGPGTRLTVT.

This clonotype was found many times. The chain couples TRBV19 to TRBJ2-4; maybe TRBD1 (7 bases). The CDR3 is 18 residues long. V lost 0 bases and J lost 2, with 17 bases in between. Germline V CDR1 and CDR2: LNHDA, SQIVND (reference sequence). The CDR3 reads CASSIDPGQAGTKNIQYF. The CDR3 nucleotides read TGTGCCAGTAGTATAGACCCAGGACAGGCGGGGACCAAAAACATTCAGTACTTC.

The genes are TRBV6-2 or TRBV6-3 and TRBJ2-7, with TRBD1 matching over 11 bases. CDR1 and CDR2 (germline): MNHEY, SVGEGT. The ends lost 6 bases at V and 2 bases at J; junction bases unmatched: 0. The CDR3 runs 13 residues. CDR3 residues: CASRGQGAYEQYF. In DNA form, the CDR3 reads TGTGCCAGCAGGGGACAGGGGGCCTACGAGCAGTACTTC.

This clonotype has ten or more counts. The V and J genes are TRBV4-2 and TRBJ2-5, with D hard to call. The CDR3 totals 18 residues. Germline V lookup: CDR1 LGHNA, CDR2 YNFKEQ. V was cut by 0 bases and J by 9 bases, with 26 bases left in between. The CDR3 sequence is CASSQDWLSATRHDPQYF. CDR3 nucleotides: TGTGCCAGCAGCCAAGATTGGCTATCGGCCACGCGGCATGATCCCCAGTACTTC.

There are many counts of this clonotype. The V and J genes are TRBV20-1 and TRBJ2-1; no clear D. The germline V gene encodes CDR1 DFQATT and CDR2 SNEGSKA (reference sequence). Between the trimmed V and J ends, which lost 3 bases and 0 bases, there was a span of 9 bases. The CDR3 is made up of 14 amino acids. In nucleotides, the CDR3 is TGCAGTGCTAGGTTCGGTAACTCCTACAATGAGCAGTTCTTC. It encodes CSARFGNSYNEQFF.

The CDR3 DNA is TGTGCCAGCAGTTCCTTGACAGGGACCCAAGAGACCCAGTACTTC. This codes for CASSSLTGTQETQYF. The chain couples TRBV28 to TRBJ2-5; 7 bases are a match to TRBD1. Germline assignment: CDR1 MDHEN and CDR2 SYDVKM. The J segment lost 1 base and the V segment lost 4 bases, leaving 6 bases of the junction unmatched. This CDR3 is built from 15 residues.

This chain connects TRBV3-1 to TRBJ2-7; D call uncertain. The CDR3 loop spans 14 amino acids. Germline CDR1 is LGHDT and CDR2 is YNNKEL (reference sequence). V was clipped by 0 bases and J by 6 bases, with 12 bases between them. CDR3 protein: CASSQDLGRREQYF. The CDR3 nucleotides read TGTGCCAGCAGCCAAGATCTAGGCAGGCGCGAGCAGTACTTC.

This clonotype was observed many times. The chain uses TRBV28 and TRBJ1-1, with unresolved D. In germline, CDR1 is MDHEN, CDR2 SYDVKM. This CDR3 contains 17 residues. V lost 3 bases and J 5 bases, leaving 22 bases between the germline ends. The CDR3 here is CASSLLAHPNQKTEAFF. The CDR3 coding sequence is TGTGCCAGCAGTTTGCTGGCCCATCCAAATCAAAAGACTGAAGCTTTCTTT.

This chain joins TRBV7-2 and TRBJ2-1, with D possibly matching TRBD1 (5 bases). Germline loops: CDR1 SGHTA, CDR2 FQGNSA. The CDR3 loop spans 15 amino acids. The ends were cut back, 3 bases at V and 1 base at J, with 10 bases in the middle. The chain's CDR3 is CASSLTASSYNEQFF. CDR3 nucleotide sequence: TGTGCCAGCAGCTTGACAGCGTCTTCCTACAATGAGCAGTTCTTC.

This clonotype occurred a few times. This rearrangement joins TRBV30 to TRBJ2-1; TRBD1 matches 11 bases. Germline V gives CDR1 GTSNPN, CDR2 SVGIG (reference sequence). Trimming at V came to 0 bases and at J to 10 bases, leaving 20 bases not matched to a gene. The length of the CDR3 is 19 residues. The CDR3 sequence: CAWSVYYLLPGQGVEEQFF. The CDR3 DNA sequence: TGTGCCTGGAGTGTTTATTACCTACTTCCGGGACAGGGGGTTGAGGAGCAGTTCTTC.

This clonotype was observed many times. V and J are TRBV12-5 and TRBJ2-3; no firm D call. The CDR3 is 13 residues long. V dropped 5 bases and J dropped 6 bases, with 12 bases sitting between them. In germline, CDR1 is LGHNT, CDR2 FRNRAP. As DNA, the CDR3 is TGTGCTAGTGGTATCGCCCCACAGGATACGCAGTATTTT. Protein product: CASGIAPQDTQYF.